These T cell receptor beta chains were read from a single sample in a study of beta chain features in type 1 diabetes. This table comes from immunoSEQ multiplex PCR, and its TCRdb copy is limited to in-frame clones, with some not included. The sample records more than 550,000 clones, roughly an eighth being singletons. Input material: naive CD4+ T cells from blood. Receptors were obtained from a man younger than 30 with type 1 diabetes. Both conserved end residues are part of each CDR3. Fields, in order: D gene, J gene, V gene, clone size, CDR3 DNA, CDR3 protein. A D gene is named only where the DNA matches it firmly. Expanded clones are given a class, and other clones once, few, many or no size at all.

D: -; J: TRBJ2-3; V: TRBV5-1; size: few; DNA: TGCGCCAGCAGACACCCCTCCGGGGTCCGCACAGATACGCAGTATTTT; CDR3: CASRHPSGVRTDTQYF
D: -; J: TRBJ1-5; V: TRBV19; size: -; DNA: TGTGCCAGTAGTACACCGGGACTCCCTAGAGCCCAGCATTTT; CDR3: CASSTPGLPRAQHF
D: -; J: TRBJ2-7; V: TRBV4-3; size: -; DNA: TGCGCCAGCAGCCAAGATTATCACTACGAGCAGTACTTC; CDR3: CASSQDYHYEQYF
D: -; J: TRBJ2-7; V: TRBV5-6; size: -; DNA: TGTGCCAGCAGCTTAGGACCCACTGACCACGAGCAGTACTTC; CDR3: CASSLGPTDHEQYF
D: TRBD2; J: TRBJ2-4; V: TRBV15; size: -; DNA: TGTGCCACCAGCAGTCGAACGTCTGGACTAGGAAACATTCAGTACTTC; CDR3: CATSSRTSGLGNIQYF
D: -; J: TRBJ2-5; V: TRBV9; size: few; DNA: TGTGCCAGCAGCCCCGGGGAGACCCAGTACTTC; CDR3: CASSPGETQYF
D: -; J: TRBJ1-3; V: TRBV4-2; size: -; DNA: TGTGCCAGCAGCCAAGATTCTCAGTCTTACTCTGGAAACACCATATATTTT; CDR3: CASSQDSQSYSGNTIYF
D: TRBD2; J: TRBJ2-3; V: TRBV9; size: -; DNA: TGTGCCAGCAGCGGGAGGACTAGCGGGGTCACAGATACGCAGTATTTT; CDR3: CASSGRTSGVTDTQYF
D: -; J: TRBJ2-1; V: TRBV5-1; size: -; DNA: TGCGCCAGCTCGGCCTTCAATGAGCAGTTCTTC; CDR3: CASSAFNEQFF
D: -; J: TRBJ1-1; V: TRBV4-1; size: few; DNA: TGCGCCAGCAGCCAAGGCAAAAATGGGGCTGAAGCTTTCTTT; CDR3: CASSQGKNGAEAFF
D: -; J: TRBJ2-1; V: TRBV4-3; size: -; DNA: TGCGCCAGCAGCCCTTGGGGGGGAGGGACAACTTACAATGAGCAGTTCTTC; CDR3: CASSPWGGGTTYNEQFF